These T cell receptor beta chains were read from a single sample in a study of T cells of healthy individuals. TCRdb reanalysed the 5' RACE reads using MiXCR and keeps one entry per CDR3 protein. The table shows approximately 100,000 distinct CDR3 sequences, with 17% occurring only once. All receptors derive from a human donor in good health. CDR3s include the opening cysteine and the closing phenylalanine or tryptophan. The D gene is left open where the match is weak. A row's size may be missing; if present it is once, few, many or a size class.

d_gene,abundance,j_gene,v_gene,CDR3aa,CDR3nt
NA,NA,TRBJ2-1,TRBV20-1,CSARRFDSYNEQFF,TGCAGTGCTAGGCGTTTCGACAGCTACAATGAGCAGTTCTTC
TRBD1,many,TRBJ1-1,TRBV7-6,CASSSSQGVGTEAFF,TGTGCCAGCAGCTCTAGCCAGGGGGTGGGGACTGAAGCTTTCTTT
TRBD2,NA,TRBJ2-1,TRBV3-1,CASSPLGEGQFF,TGTGCCAGCAGCCCACTTGGGGAGGGGCAGTTCTTC
TRBD2,few,TRBJ2-7,TRBV12-3/TRBV12-4,CASSPRLANEQYF,TGTGCCAGCAGTCCCAGACTAGCGAACGAGCAGTACTTC
NA,few,TRBJ2-3,TRBV6-6,CASVPSGGTDTQYF,TGTGCCAGCGTCCCCTCCGGCGGCACAGATACGCAGTATTTT
NA,NA,TRBJ2-3,TRBV30,CAWSVQKDTQYF,TGTGCCTGGAGTGTACAGAAGGATACGCAGTATTTT
NA,few,TRBJ2-3,TRBV6-5,CASSYSGLGDTQYF,TGTGCCAGCAGTTACTCGGGGTTGGGGGATACGCAGTATTTT
NA,NA,TRBJ2-2,TRBV19,CASSTIVTGELFF,TGTGCCAGTAGTACTATCGTGACCGGGGAGCTGTTTTTT
TRBD1,few,TRBJ2-7,TRBV20-1,CSAQPPGQDSYEQYF,TGCAGTGCTCAACCCCCGGGACAGGACTCCTACGAGCAGTACTTC
TRBD2,few,TRBJ2-7,TRBV5-1,CASSLVGLAPYEQYF,TGCGCCAGCAGCTTGGTGGGACTAGCCCCGTACGAGCAGTACTTC
NA,NA,TRBJ1-6,TRBV15,CATSRDNNLNSPLHF,TGTGCCACCAGCAGAGATAACAACCTTAATTCACCCCTCCACTTT
TRBD2,many,TRBJ2-1,TRBV20-1,CSARGVGSGKWEQFF,TGCAGTGCTAGAGGGGTTGGTAGCGGGAAGTGGGAGCAGTTCTTC
TRBD2,NA,TRBJ2-5,TRBV29-1,CSVERGRSETQYF,TGCAGCGTTGAGCGGGGGAGGTCTGAGACCCAGTACTTC
NA,few,TRBJ2-3,TRBV4-1,CASSQDWKASTDTQYF,TGCGCCAGCAGCCAAGATTGGAAAGCTAGCACAGATACGCAGTATTTT
NA,NA,TRBJ1-1,TRBV6-1,CASREVPYTEAFF,TGTGCCAGCAGGGAAGTCCCCTACACTGAAGCTTTCTTT
NA,NA,TRBJ1-3,TRBV10-3,CAIMGPRPGSGNTIYF,TGTGCCATCATGGGTCCCCGGCCAGGGTCTGGAAACACCATATATTTT
TRBD1,many,TRBJ2-3,TRBV11-2,CASSTHRGMTDTQYF,TGTGCCAGCAGCACACACAGGGGAATGACAGATACGCAGTATTTT
NA,many,TRBJ2-1,TRBV7-6,CASSLANNEQFF,TGTGCCAGCAGCTTAGCGAACAATGAGCAGTTCTTC
TRBD2,NA,TRBJ2-3,TRBV20-1,CSASPLAGGLADTQYF,TGCAGTGCTAGCCCGTTAGCGGGGGGGCTAGCAGATACGCAGTATTTT
TRBD1,many,TRBJ1-2,TRBV4-3,CASSQLQGNYGYTF,TGCGCCAGCAGCCAACTACAGGGGAACTATGGCTACACCTTC
NA,few,TRBJ2-1,TRBV2,CASSKQGWAYNEQFF,TGTGCCAGCAGCAAACAGGGTTGGGCCTACAATGAGCAGTTCTTC
TRBD1,many,TRBJ2-3,TRBV6-2/TRBV6-3,CASNNRGRTDTQYF,TGTGCCAGCAACAACAGGGGACGCACAGATACGCAGTATTTT
NA,few,TRBJ2-2,TRBV7-9,CASTITGELFF,TGTGCCAGCACCATCACCGGGGAGCTGTTTTTT
NA,NA,TRBJ2-3,TRBV12-3/TRBV12-4,CASSPGGAAWGTDTQYF,TGTGCCAGCAGTCCTGGAGGTGCTGCATGGGGCACAGATACGCAGTATTTT
TRBD1,NA,TRBJ1-1,TRBV5-1,CASSSGQGSDEAFF,TGCGCCAGCAGCTCGGGACAGGGATCCGATGAAGCTTTCTTT
TRBD1,many,TRBJ1-1,TRBV7-9,CASSIQGDTEAFF,TGTGCCAGCAGCATACAGGGGGACACTGAAGCTTTCTTT
TRBD1,many,TRBJ2-3,TRBV9,CASSVAGDRSTDTQYF,TGTGCCAGCAGCGTAGCTGGGGACAGAAGCACAGATACGCAGTATTTT
TRBD1,few,TRBJ2-7,TRBV28,CAVRGRVNEQYF,TGTGCCGTGAGGGGGCGCGTAAACGAGCAGTACTTC
NA,many,TRBJ1-6,TRBV14,CASSQGGNSPLHF,TGTGCCAGCAGCCAAGGCGGAAATTCACCCCTCCACTTT
NA,many,TRBJ2-5,TRBV7-9,CASSFRDIQETQYF,TGTGCCAGCAGCTTCCGGGACATCCAAGAGACCCAGTACTTC
TRBD2,few,TRBJ2-2,TRBV3-1,CASSQGLAGVSGELFF,TGTGCCAGCAGCCAAGGACTAGCGGGAGTGAGCGGGGAGCTGTTTTTT
NA,few,TRBJ2-6,TRBV10-3,CAIRPDGTSGANVLTF,TGTGCCATAAGACCGGACGGAACCTCTGGGGCCAACGTCCTGACTTTC
NA,few,TRBJ2-5,TRBV2,CASSVQGLKETQYF,TGTGCCAGCAGTGTTCAGGGCTTAAAAGAGACCCAGTACTTC
NA,few,TRBJ1-2,TRBV28,CASSLGLTERYGYTF,TGTGCCAGCAGTTTGGGACTGACAGAAAGATATGGCTACACCTTC
TRBD2,few,TRBJ2-1,TRBV11-2,CASSVRLANEQFF,TGTGCCAGCAGCGTTCGACTAGCCAATGAGCAGTTCTTC
NA,NA,TRBJ2-1,TRBV4-3,CASSQDYGGSYNEQFF,TGCGCCAGCAGCCAAGATTACGGGGGCTCCTACAATGAGCAGTTCTTC
TRBD1,NA,TRBJ2-5,TRBV20-1,CSASVRGSAQETQYF,TGCAGTGCTAGCGTCAGGGGGTCCGCCCAAGAGACCCAGTACTTC
TRBD1,few,TRBJ1-2,TRBV5-1,CASSPGQGAPYGYTF,TGCGCCAGCAGCCCGGGACAGGGGGCACCCTATGGCTACACCTTC
TRBD1,few,TRBJ2-5,TRBV7-3,CASSSTGVETQYF,TGTGCCAGCAGCTCGACAGGGGTAGAGACCCAGTACTTC
NA,few,TRBJ2-1,TRBV4-1,CASSQDLWGLNNEQFF,TGCGCCAGCAGCCAAGATCTTTGGGGGCTAAACAATGAGCAGTTCTTC
NA,NA,TRBJ1-3,TRBV23-1,CASSQSKNRWGNTIYF,TGCGCCAGCAGTCAATCGAAGAACCGTTGGGGAAACACCATATATTTT
TRBD2,few,TRBJ2-7,TRBV5-1,CASSKEPGLAGGPYEQYF,TGCGCCAGCAGCAAGGAACCGGGACTAGCGGGAGGACCCTACGAGCAGTACTTC
NA,many,TRBJ1-2,TRBV4-2,CASSQAPNYGYTF,TGTGCCAGCAGCCAAGCCCCGAACTATGGCTACACCTTC
TRBD1,few,TRBJ1-2,TRBV5-4,CASSRETGGYGYTF,TGTGCCAGCAGCCGAGAGACAGGGGGCTATGGCTACACCTTC
NA,many,TRBJ2-1,TRBV5-6,CASGTWGVLQFF,TGTGCCAGCGGGACTTGGGGGGTCCTTCAGTTCTTC
NA,NA,TRBJ1-4,TRBV7-9,CASKLDRRGSNEKLFF,TGTGCGAGCAAGTTAGACAGGCGGGGCTCCAATGAAAAACTGTTTTTT
NA,NA,TRBJ2-2,TRBV4-1,CASSQGRGRVGELFF,TGCGCCAGCAGCCAAGGGCGGGGAAGGGTCGGGGAGCTGTTTTTT
NA,NA,TRBJ1-4,TRBV18,CASSPRSIGGEKLFF,TGTGCCAGCTCACCACGCAGCATAGGTGGGGAAAAACTGTTTTTT
TRBD1,NA,TRBJ1-2,TRBV18,CASSRSGGDYTF,TGTGCCAGCTCACGATCAGGGGGGGACTACACCTTC
NA,once,TRBJ2-2,TRBV7-2,CASSLATTSTTGELFF,TGTGCCAGCAGCTTAGCGACTACTAGTACCACCGGGGAGCTGTTTTTT
TRBD2,few,TRBJ2-7,TRBV12-3/TRBV12-4,CASSQRGVGYEQYF,TGTGCCAGCAGTCAGCGGGGGGTCGGCTACGAGCAGTACTTC
TRBD2,NA,TRBJ2-3,TRBV4-3,CASSQDELAGVRDTQYF,TGCGCCAGCAGCCAAGATGAACTAGCGGGAGTCCGAGATACGCAGTATTTT
NA,NA,TRBJ2-5,TRBV11-1,CASSFPSVETQYF,TGTGCCAGCAGCTTCCCCTCGGTGGAGACCCAGTACTTC
NA,few,TRBJ2-1,TRBV6-6,CASSYSGTSYNEQFF,TGTGCCAGCAGTTACTCCGGGACTTCTTACAATGAGCAGTTCTTC